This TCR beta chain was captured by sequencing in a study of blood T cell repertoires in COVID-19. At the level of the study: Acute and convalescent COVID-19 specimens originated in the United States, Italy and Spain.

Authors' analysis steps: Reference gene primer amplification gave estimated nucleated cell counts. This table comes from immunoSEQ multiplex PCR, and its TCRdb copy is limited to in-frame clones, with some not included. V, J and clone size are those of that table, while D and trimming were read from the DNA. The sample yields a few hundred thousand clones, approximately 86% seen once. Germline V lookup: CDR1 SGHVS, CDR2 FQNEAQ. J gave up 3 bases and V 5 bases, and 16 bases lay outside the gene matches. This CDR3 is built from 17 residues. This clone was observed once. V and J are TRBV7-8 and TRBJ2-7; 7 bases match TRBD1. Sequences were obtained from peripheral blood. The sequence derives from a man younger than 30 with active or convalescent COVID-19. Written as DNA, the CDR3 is TGTGCCAGCAGCCGAAAACTAACCGGGACAGCGAACTACGAGCAGTACTTC. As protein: CASSRKLTGTANYEQYF.